This T cell receptor (beta chain) came from a study of cytomegalovirus exposure and HLA in healthy donors (dated by TCRdb to about 2017). For context, the study as a whole: An earlier analysis of roughly 630 of the donors reported 250 to 350 Gb of sequence data and roughly 100 million unique TCR beta sequences from around 200 million T cells. About 280 gigabases of sequencing data and tens of millions of unique TCR sequences were included in an early release covering roughly 600 HLA-typed donors. The genetic ancestry cluster associated with self-reported Caucasian donors included around four fifths of the roughly 380 genotyped donors. The study aimed to test whether cataloging public T cell receptors could reveal signatures of past pathogen exposure. The T cell repertoires of roughly 660 subjects were profiled by immunosequencing and related to cytomegalovirus serostatus. A separate validation cohort of 90 to 150 different subjects was used in addition to the roughly 670-subject first cohort. The study combined high-throughput TCR immunosequencing, statistical association of individual TCRs with disease status, and machine learning to predict cytomegalovirus infection status. In a later analysis, previously published TCR beta repertoires from 550 to 750 donors were re-analyzed and high-resolution HLA genotyping was added so that TCR occurrence patterns could be studied. In the later analysis, no new phenotypic data were used to find candidate immune exposures; instead, reliance was placed on TCR beta sequences and their occurrence across donors. To decide whether each TCR beta V gene segment behaved as functional or pseudogenic, an earlier analysis of nearly 600 of the donors relied on high-throughput TCR beta sequencing. Donor age, sex, ethnicity and CMV serostatus were collected together with the repertoire data. A later genetic analysis took genome-wide SNP genotypes for about 55% of the roughly 670 donors and used that subset as a discovery cohort. All discovery cohort repertoires had been generated on a single sequencing platform. Class I and class II HLA loci were covered by the typing at four-digit resolution. Typing coverage differed by locus: A, B, C, DRB1 and DQB1 were typed in roughly 620-640 donors, DQA1 in about 560, DPA1 in approximately 610, and DPB1 in 472. Four to six DR-DQ haplotypes were handled as single units for association and clustering because linkage in the cohort was strong. On average, around 240,000 unique TCR beta nucleotide sequences were sequenced per donor among a few hundred genotyped donors of the cohort, with around 19% of those sequences being non-productive.

The cohort was made up of approximately 670 healthy bone marrow donors. All cohort members were sampled while nominally healthy, although unrecorded immune exposures were likely present. The donor was CMV seronegative and was included in the group of about 350 seronegative cohort members. A peripheral blood sample was provided by each donor, and peripheral blood mononuclear cells were used for TCR beta sequencing. The Qiagen DNeasy Blood Extraction Kit was used to extract genomic DNA from the blood cell samples. Broad study findings and their caveats: An association between a missense DCLRE1C variant and V-gene and J-gene trimming of TCR beta chains was found in a later genetic analysis and replicated in an independent cohort. When HLA alleles, especially DR and DQ, strongly co-occurred, TCR associations were difficult to assign to individual alleles. According to a later analysis, TCR association rates differed among HLA loci, with DRB1 alleles showing the most associated TCRs and HLA-C alleles showing the fewest. About 17 rarely observed V segments, including chromosome 9 orphons, were excluded from the earlier analysis of about 600 of the donors because counts were too low. Some IMGT-functional V segments, including TRBV6-2 and TRBV6-3, could not be distinguished by the 87-base-pair reads and were therefore excluded. The authors suggested that the approach could potentially be generalized to other disease states and immunological phenotypes. Because HLA typing was missing for some donors at each locus, association tests included only the typed subset. In vitro tests confirmed that three of the cytomegalovirus-associated TCR beta chains recognize cytomegalovirus antigens. According to a later genetic analysis, donors in an Asian-associated ancestry cluster had fewer N-insertions in productive TCRs than the roughly 670-donor mean. Only TCR beta chains were sequenced in this cohort, and the absence of alpha or paired-chain data limited detectable features. Linkage disequilibrium might explain the correlated functional status among segregating V segments, but an unknown experimental factor could not be excluded. Broadly in line with IMGT annotations, most TCR beta V segments showed up in productive rearrangements about 87% or about 30% of the time in an earlier analysis of approximately 600 of the donors. A cluster of highly shared sequence variants was judged likely to represent a technical artifact of the sequencing pipeline. Several of the top co-occurrence clusters appeared to be linked to parvovirus B19, influenza, CMV and Epstein-Barr virus, according to a later analysis. A further reported finding was that TCR beta sequences accurately predicted the HLA-A and HLA-B alleles for most subjects in the first cohort. The classifier was reported to diagnose cytomegalovirus status with high specificity and sensitivity in both the original cohort and the validation cohort. In a later analysis, most CMV-associated TCR beta chains were found to appear HLA-restricted, with HLA associations seemingly driven largely by CMV exposure. Roughly uniform sequencing depth across donors was assumed in presence/absence analyses, although this assumption may not hold. Compared with equally common non-associated chains, HLA-associated TCR beta chains in a later analysis were more clonally expanded and had lower generation probabilities. While some public TCRs were present in many individuals, most TCR sequences turned up only very rarely across donors. The only immune exposure information available for the cohort was CMV serostatus. A total of roughly 160 TCR beta chains were listed by the study as associated with cytomegalovirus. At a false discovery rate of 0.05, a later analysis linked under 20,000 TCR beta sequences to specific HLA alleles.

Note on this clone: Its antigen specificity is not known. No base quality values were provided; no much bigger clone lies one nucleotide off.

Library prep was done by the immunoSEQ multiplex PCR assay. The multiplex PCR relied on a mix of 60 forward primers for TCR Vbeta segments and 13 reverse primers for TCR Jbeta segments. A multiplex PCR assay on genomic DNA amplified the CDR3 region of rearranged TCR beta genes. The amplified TCR beta libraries were sequenced on the Illumina HiSeq System as 87-base-pair reads. The original pipeline was this. A later analysis tallied about 77 million unique TCR beta chains across the 650 to 750 repertoires, and about 12 million of those chains were shared by two or more donors. Raw reads were error-corrected and collapsed into unique sequences by a nearest-neighbor algorithm in which closely related sequences were merged to remove PCR and sequencing errors. V, D and J gene segments were assigned by aligning CDR3 sequences to IMGT reference sequences. For a sequence to be retained, at least a six-nucleotide match to both a V gene segment and a J gene segment was required. A rearrangement was called productive if the CDR3 had no stop codons and remained in frame with V and J, and every other rearrangement was called non-productive. CDR3 was defined according to IMGT convention as the region running from the second conserved V-encoded cysteine to the conserved J-encoded phenylalanine. In an earlier analysis of approximately 500 of the donors, sequences lacking an unambiguous match to a single V gene segment were excluded. In an earlier analysis of several hundred of the donors, a V segment was called functional when productive rearrangements were above 56.7%, and segregating when the standard deviation between donors exceeded 5%. A statistical classification framework was developed to diagnose cytomegalovirus status using the catalog of TCR beta chain sequences. A later analysis assigned V and J genes by comparing TCR nucleotide sequences with IMGT/GENE-DB human TR gene sequences. A later analysis assigned CDR3 sequences and most-parsimonious VDJ recombination scenarios with the TCRdist pipeline. In a later analysis, every TCR beta chain was defined by the combination of its CDR3 amino acid sequence and its V-gene family, and reads without a unique V-gene family were dropped. To address suspected cross-contamination and a sequencing artifact, a later analysis removed several hundred highly shared, low-generation-probability nucleotide sequences. In a later analysis, a clonal expansion index was calculated for each public chain from normalized within-repertoire ranks of inferred template counts. In a later analysis, generation probabilities were computed with a VDJ recombination model fitted to out-of-frame rearrangements, and the resulting probabilities were checked against IGoR. Hypergeometric tests were used in a later analysis to score TCR-TCR, TCR-HLA and TCR-CMV co-occurrence, with a repertoire-size bias correction applied to the TCR pairs. A later analysis estimated false discovery rates by permuting HLA or CMV assignments 20 times. In a later analysis, co-occurring TCRs were grouped with DBSCAN, and TCRdist sequence similarity was added when clustering was performed within HLA-allele-positive subsets. Co-occurrence clustering excluded repertoires with fewer than 30,000 or more than 120,000 public chains, plus five with anomalous nucleotide sharing. TCRdb mirrors the immuneACCESS table, restricted to in-frame sequences. Some clones are absent from its copies; in checked studies, under half trace to an unresolved V gene, and the reason for the others is unknown. Clone size and the V and J calls come from that table; the DNA yielded D and trimming. The table for this sample lists some 150,000 clones; approximately 71% of them were counted only once. The top ten clones comprise 4% to 6% of the sample.

CDR1 and CDR2, per the germline V gene, are MNHNS and SASEGT. V is reduced by 1 base and J by 4 bases, leaving a spacing of 11 bases between them. The CDR3 measures 15 amino acids from cysteine to phenylalanine. This entry keeps only the CDR3 DNA: 45 bases, framed from base 1. The source of this sequence is a woman aged 50 to 65 in good health and CMV-seronegative. Sequenced: PBMCs. The rearrangement combines TRBV6-1 with TRBJ1-3, with the D gene call left open. The nucleotides are TGTGCCAGCAGTGAAGTGGAGGCATCGGGAAACACCATATATTTT. Translated, this is CASSEVEASGNTIYF.